The entry below gives a single TCR beta chain sequence along with its context. Method: immunoSEQ multiplex PCR; TCRdb's copy keeps in-frame clones and lacks some. Of 90,000 to 120,000 clones listed, about 91% are singletons. The sample originates from a study of blood T cell repertoires in COVID-19. Study at large: Sites in the United States, Italy and Spain provided acute and convalescent COVID-19 samples. PBMCs, B-cell-depleted T cells, or T cells were the source of the cDNA or gDNA that made up the material.

The CDR3 sequence is 22 residues long. Germline values: CDR1 SGHVS, CDR2 FQNEAQ. V was pared by 0 bases and J by 1 base, with 17 bases of the junction left unmatched. This sequence was found in a man aged 50 or older with active or convalescent COVID-19. The gene calls are TRBV7-8 and TRBJ2-6; 8 bases fit TRBD2. Sequencing used peripheral blood. The CDR3 region has the DNA TGTGCCAGCAGCTTAGCGCAGGGATGGGTAGCGGGAACCAGGTCTGGGGCCAACGTCCTGACTTTC. Translating gives CASSLAQGWVAGTRSGANVLTF.